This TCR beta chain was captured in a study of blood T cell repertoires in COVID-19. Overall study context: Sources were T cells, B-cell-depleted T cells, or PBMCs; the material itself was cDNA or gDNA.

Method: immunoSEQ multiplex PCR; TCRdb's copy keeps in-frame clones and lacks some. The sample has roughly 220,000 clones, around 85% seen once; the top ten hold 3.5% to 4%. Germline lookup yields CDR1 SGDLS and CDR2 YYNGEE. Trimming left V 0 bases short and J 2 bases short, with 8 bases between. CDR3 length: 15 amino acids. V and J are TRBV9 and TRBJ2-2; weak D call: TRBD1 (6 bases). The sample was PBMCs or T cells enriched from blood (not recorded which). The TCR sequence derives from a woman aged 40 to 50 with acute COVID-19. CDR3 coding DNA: TGTGCCAGCAGCGTAGAGGGGGAAAACACCGGGGAGCTGTTTTTT. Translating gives CASSVEGENTGELFF. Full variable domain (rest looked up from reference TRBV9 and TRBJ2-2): DSGVTQTPKHLITATGQRVTLRCSPRSGDLSVYWYQQSLDQGLQFLIQYYNGEERAKGNILERFSAQQFPDLHSELNLSSLELGDSALYFCASSVEGENTGELFFGEGSRLTVL.